This TCR beta chain comes out of a study of PD-1 blockade in classical Hodgkin lymphoma. Regarding time point: cycle 4 day 1 (C4D1), after 6 weeks of nivolumab. Following autologous stem cell transplantation, relapse occurred in every patient, and exposure to brentuximab vedotin varied. Notes on this clone: The antigen remains undetermined.

The V gene's germline CDR1 is SNHLY and CDR2 FYNNEI. V lost 9 bases and J lost 5; bases outside the gene matches: 4. This CDR3 contains 12 residues. Study-wide findings and caveats: As was reported, newly diagnosed patients showed lower baseline TCR diversity than healthy donors did.

Profiling relied on immunoSEQ multiplex PCR, and the TCRdb table lists in-frame clones only, not all of them. This table holds tens of thousands of clones, 91% found once. The chain carries TRBV2 and TRBJ2-3, with 8 bases aligning to TRBD1. This receptor was taken from a human donor with classical Hodgkin lymphoma. The specimen was peripheral blood mononuclear cells (PBMCs), collected before the fourth cycle of nivolumab. In nucleotides, the CDR3 is TGTGCCAGTTCGACAGGGGAAGATACGCAGTATTTT. It translates to CASSTGEDTQYF.